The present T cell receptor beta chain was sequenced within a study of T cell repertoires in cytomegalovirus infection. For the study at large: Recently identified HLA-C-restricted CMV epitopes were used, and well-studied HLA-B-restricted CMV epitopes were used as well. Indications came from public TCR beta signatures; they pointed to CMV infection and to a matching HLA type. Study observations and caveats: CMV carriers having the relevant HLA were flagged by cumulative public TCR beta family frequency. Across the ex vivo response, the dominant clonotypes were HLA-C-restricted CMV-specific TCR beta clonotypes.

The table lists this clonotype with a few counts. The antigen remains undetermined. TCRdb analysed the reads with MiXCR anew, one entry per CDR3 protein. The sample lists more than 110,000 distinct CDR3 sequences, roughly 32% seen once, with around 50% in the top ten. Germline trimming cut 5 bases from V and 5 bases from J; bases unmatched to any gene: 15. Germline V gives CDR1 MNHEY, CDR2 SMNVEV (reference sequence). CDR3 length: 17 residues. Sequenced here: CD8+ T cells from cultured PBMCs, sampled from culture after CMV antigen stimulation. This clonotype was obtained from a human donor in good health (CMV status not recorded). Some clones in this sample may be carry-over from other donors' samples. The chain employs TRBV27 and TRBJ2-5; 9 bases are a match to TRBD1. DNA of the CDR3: TGTGCCAGCAGTCCACCGTGGGGGACAGGGTACTTGGAGACCCAGTACTTC. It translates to CASSPPWGTGYLETQYF.